These T cell receptor beta chains were read from a single sample in a study of spatial heterogeneity in lung cancer. One entry per CDR3 protein, called by TCRdb with MiXCR from the 5' RACE reads. Among about 52,000 distinct CDR3 sequences listed, under 8% were seen once. The sequencing here drew on PBMCs, taken at follow-up. These receptors all stem from a female donor with early-stage non-small cell lung cancer. CDR3s include the opening cysteine and the closing phenylalanine or tryptophan. A D gene is named only where the DNA matches it firmly. Expanded clones are given a class, and other clones once, few, many or no size at all.

j_call	v_call	d_call	clone_size	cdr3_nt	cdr3_aa
TRBJ1-1	TRBV18	TRBD1	NA	TGTGCCAGCTCACCAGCACAGGGGGAAACTGAAGCTTTCTTT	CASSPAQGETEAFF
TRBJ2-3	TRBV11-3	NA	many	TGTGCCAGCAGCTCGGGGGGCGGGAGAGAGTTTAGCACAGATACGCAGTATTTT	CASSSGGGREFSTDTQYF
TRBJ2-1	TRBV9	NA	few	TGTGCCAGCAGCGTAGAGATGGGGCATTCAGTTAAGCAGTTCTTC	CASSVEMGHSVKQFF
TRBJ1-1	TRBV12-3/TRBV12-4	NA	many	TGTGCCAGCACTAATCCCCCACCTGGGTACACTGAAGCTTTCTTT	CASTNPPPGYTEAFF
TRBJ1-5	TRBV7-2	NA	few	TGTGCCAGCAGCGCCAGGGGTCAGCCCCAGCATTTT	CASSARGQPQHF
TRBJ2-1	TRBV24-1	NA	many	TGTGCCACCAGTGATCCGGGGCCCGGGACCGGAGCCTACAATGAGCAGTTCTTC	CATSDPGPGTGAYNEQFF
TRBJ1-5	TRBV18	TRBD1	few	TGTGCCAGCTCACCAATGGACAGGGGACAGCCCCAGCATTTT	CASSPMDRGQPQHF
TRBJ2-3	TRBV19	NA	NA	TGTGCCAGTAGGATGGCGGGGTTTGGGGCAGATACGCAGTATTTT	CASRMAGFGADTQYF
TRBJ1-5	TRBV20-1	TRBD1	many	TGCAGTGCTCTTACAGGGGGAGGCAATCAGCCCCAGCATTTT	CSALTGGGNQPQHF
TRBJ1-5	TRBV11-2	NA	NA	TGTGCCAGCAGCTTAGTGGTCAATCAGCCCCAGCATTTT	CASSLVVNQPQHF
TRBJ1-4	TRBV14	NA	NA	TGTGCCAGCAGCCAAGATCGTGTTGGGGAAGGGAATGAAAAACTGTTTTTT	CASSQDRVGEGNEKLFF
TRBJ1-1	TRBV11-2	TRBD1	many	TGTGCCAGCAGCCTACAGGGGAGACCGGAGACTGAAGCTTTCTTT	CASSLQGRPETEAFF
TRBJ2-5	TRBV28	NA	few	TGTGCCAGCAGTTTTCCCCCCCAAGAGACCCAGTACTTC	CASSFPPQETQYF
TRBJ1-1	TRBV12-3/TRBV12-4	NA	many	TGTGCCAGCAGTACCCGGGAGGGCACTGAAGCTTTCTTT	CASSTREGTEAFF
TRBJ2-3	TRBV29-1	NA	many	TGCAGCGTTGTATCCGGGGAGAGCACAGATACGCAGTATTTT	CSVVSGESTDTQYF
TRBJ1-5	TRBV7-2	NA	many	TGTGCCAGCAGCTTCCGCCAGTCGAACCAGCCCCAGCATTTT	CASSFRQSNQPQHF
TRBJ1-1	TRBV28	NA	medium-sized	TGTGCCAGCAGCCAACCGGCCCCTCGGGGTCTTGAAGCTTTCTTT	CASSQPAPRGLEAFF
TRBJ2-2	TRBV7-2	TRBD1	many	TGTGCCAGCAGAGTAGGGGGCGACGGCGGGGAGCTGTTTTTT	CASRVGGDGGELFF
TRBJ2-5	TRBV7-9	NA	many	TGTGCCAGCAGCTTAGGGGTAGGGGAAGAGACCCAGTACTTC	CASSLGVGEETQYF
TRBJ2-5	TRBV20-1	TRBD1	many	TGCAGTGCCCCAGGGACAGGGGAAGAGACCCAGTACTTC	CSAPGTGEETQYF
TRBJ1-1	TRBV28	NA	many	TGTGCCAGCAGTTGGACAGAGACAAACACTGAAGCTTTCTTT	CASSWTETNTEAFF
TRBJ1-6	TRBV7-2	NA	few	TGTGCCAGCAGCGTCCGAGCCGGGGTCGGGTCACCCCTCCACTTT	CASSVRAGVGSPLHF
TRBJ2-3	TRBV24-1	NA	NA	TGTGCCACCAGCGGAGGGACTAGCACAGATACGCAGTATTTT	CATSGGTSTDTQYF
TRBJ2-5	TRBV20-1	NA	few	TGCAGTGCTTGGGGTGAGACCCAGTACTTC	CSAWGETQYF
TRBJ1-5	TRBV20-1	NA	few	TGCAGTGCTAGAGATAAGGCCGGGAGTTGGAATCAGCCCCAGCATTTT	CSARDKAGSWNQPQHF
TRBJ1-1	TRBV11-1	NA	few	TGTGCCAGCAGCTTCCCAGGTGTCACTGAAGCTTTCTTT	CASSFPGVTEAFF
TRBJ2-7	TRBV27	NA	many	TGTGCCAGCAGTTTGAGGGACGGACCCTACGAGCAGTACTTC	CASSLRDGPYEQYF
TRBJ1-4	TRBV14	NA	NA	TGTGCCAGCAGCCAGAGGGGTCAGTCTTCAACTAATGAAAAACTGTTTTTT	CASSQRGQSSTNEKLFF
TRBJ1-4	TRBV5-1	NA	many	TGCGCCAGCAGCTTGGAGGGGAGCGGTGAAAAACTGTTTTTT	CASSLEGSGEKLFF
TRBJ2-5	TRBV7-2	NA	many	TGTGCCAGCAGCTCCCTCGCGGGGCCCTTCAAAGAGACCCAGTACTTC	CASSSLAGPFKETQYF
TRBJ1-5	TRBV6-2/TRBV6-3	NA	many	TGTGCCAGCAGTTTTTGGGCCGGGGGAAAGAATCAGCCCCAGCATTTT	CASSFWAGGKNQPQHF
TRBJ1-1	TRBV7-2	TRBD1	many	TGTGCCAGCAGCTTACGGACAGGGGATGCTTTCTTT	CASSLRTGDAFF
TRBJ2-2	TRBV12-3/TRBV12-4	NA	many	TGTGCCAGCAGTCCCTACACCGGGGAGCTGTTTTTT	CASSPYTGELFF
TRBJ2-1	TRBV20-1	NA	many	TGCAGTGCTAGTTTGAGCTCCTACAATGAGCAGTTCTTC	CSASLSSYNEQFF
TRBJ1-5	TRBV15	NA	NA	TGTGCCACCAGCAGCGCACCCCATCAGCCCCAGCATTTT	CATSSAPHQPQHF
TRBJ2-5	TRBV6-5	NA	NA	TGTGCCAGCACCACTACTTGGGGAGAGACCAAGTACTTC	CASTTTWGETKYF
TRBJ2-1	TRBV20-1	TRBD2	many	TGCAGTGCTCACCAACCGGGACTAGCGGACCCCAATGAGCAGTTCTTC	CSAHQPGLADPNEQFF
TRBJ1-5	TRBV5-1	TRBD1	once	TGCGCCAGCAGCTGGACAGGGGGGACGCCCCAGCATTTT	CASSWTGGTPQHF
TRBJ2-5	TRBV7-9	TRBD2	many	TGTGCCAGCAGCCCTCCGGGGGGACCCCGGGAGACCCAGTACTTC	CASSPPGGPRETQYF
TRBJ2-5	TRBV5-1	NA	many	TGCGCCAGCAGCTTGCTGATGGAACAAGAGACCCAGTACTTC	CASSLLMEQETQYF
TRBJ2-3	TRBV10-3	NA	many	TGTGCCATCAGTGAGTCGGGAATCACAGATACGCAGTATTTT	CAISESGITDTQYF
TRBJ2-7	TRBV5-1	NA	many	TGCGCCAGCAGCTTGAACACGGTTGGGACTGGGCAGAGCTTC	CASSLNTVGTGQSF
TRBJ2-2	TRBV7-2	NA	many	TGTGCCAGCGGAGGACCCCGGGGCACCGGGGAGCTGTTTTTT	CASGGPRGTGELFF
TRBJ2-5	TRBV23-1	TRBD1	NA	TGCGCCAGCAGTCAAACCCTTGGACAGGAAAAAGAGACCCAGTACTTC	CASSQTLGQEKETQYF
TRBJ1-2	TRBV10-3	NA	many	TGTGCCATCAGGGCGGAGGAGAACTATGGCTACACCTTC	CAIRAEENYGYTF
TRBJ2-5	TRBV4-1	NA	many	TGCGCCAGCAGCCAAGATTTAGGGCACCGTCAGGGGGGTGAGACCCAGTACTTC	CASSQDLGHRQGGETQYF
TRBJ2-3	TRBV20-1	NA	NA	TGCAGTGCTAGTGTATGGGCAGATACGCAGTATTTT	CSASVWADTQYF
TRBJ1-2	TRBV6-1	NA	NA	TGTGCCGGCAGGCGATTTAACTATGGCTACACCTTC	CAGRRFNYGYTF
TRBJ1-2	TRBV10-3	TRBD1	NA	TGTGCCATCAGTGAGCCAGGGACAGGGAGTGGCTATGGCTACACCTTC	CAISEPGTGSGYGYTF
TRBJ2-1	TRBV12-3/TRBV12-4	NA	many	TGTGCCAGCATCGAGGGGTCCGCATACAATGAGCAGTTCTTC	CASIEGSAYNEQFF
TRBJ2-7	TRBV20-1	TRBD2	many	TGCAGTGCCACGTCCGGGACTAGCGGGGGGCTGGTCTACGAGCAGTACTTC	CSATSGTSGGLVYEQYF
TRBJ2-2	TRBV27	TRBD2	many	TGTGCCAGCAGTTCCCCCGTTAGCGGGGGCACCGGGGAGCTGTTTTTT	CASSSPVSGGTGELFF
TRBJ1-1	TRBV10-3	NA	many	TGTGCCACTTCACAGGGCTTTGACGCTGAAGCTTTCTTT	CATSQGFDAEAFF
TRBJ2-2	TRBV12-3/TRBV12-4	NA	NA	TGTGCCAGCAGGCAACAGGGCTATAACACCGGGGAGCTGTTTTTT	CASRQQGYNTGELFF